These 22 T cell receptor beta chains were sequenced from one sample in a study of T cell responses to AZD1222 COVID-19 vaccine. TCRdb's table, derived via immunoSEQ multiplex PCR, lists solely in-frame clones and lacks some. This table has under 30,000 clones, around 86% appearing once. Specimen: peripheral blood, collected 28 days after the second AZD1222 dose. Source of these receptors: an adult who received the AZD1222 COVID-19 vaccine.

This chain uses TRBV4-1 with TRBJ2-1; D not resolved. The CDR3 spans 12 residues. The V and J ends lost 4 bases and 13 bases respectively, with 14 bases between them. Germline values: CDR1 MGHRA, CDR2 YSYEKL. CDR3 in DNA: TGCGCCAGCAGCCGTGGACCCTCCCTCCAGTTCTTC. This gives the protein CASSRGPSLQFF.

The CDR3 protein is CASSLLGGTEAFF. The DNA for the CDR3 is TGTGCCAGCAGTCTGCTTGGGGGCACTGAAGCTTTCTTT. The chain carries TRBV28 and TRBJ1-1; the D gene is possibly TRBD1 (5 bases). Trimming took off 5 bases at V and 4 bases at J, with 11 bases between the two ends. This CDR3 has 13 residues. Germline CDR1 is MDHEN and CDR2 is SYDVKM.

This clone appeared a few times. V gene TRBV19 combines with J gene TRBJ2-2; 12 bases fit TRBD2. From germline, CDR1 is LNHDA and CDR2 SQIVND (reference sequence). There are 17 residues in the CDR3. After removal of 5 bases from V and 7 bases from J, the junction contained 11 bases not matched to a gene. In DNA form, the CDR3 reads TGTGCCAGTAGTCCCCGGCTAGCGGGAGGGCCAGGCGGGGAGCTGTTTTTT. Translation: CASSPRLAGGPGGELFF.

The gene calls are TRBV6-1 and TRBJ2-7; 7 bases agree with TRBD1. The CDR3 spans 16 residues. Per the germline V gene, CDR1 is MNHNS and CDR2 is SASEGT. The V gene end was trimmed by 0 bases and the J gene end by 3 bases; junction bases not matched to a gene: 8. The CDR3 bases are TGTGCCAGCAGTGAAGCGCTAACAGGGGCAAGCTACGAGCAGTACTTC. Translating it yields CASSEALTGASYEQYF.

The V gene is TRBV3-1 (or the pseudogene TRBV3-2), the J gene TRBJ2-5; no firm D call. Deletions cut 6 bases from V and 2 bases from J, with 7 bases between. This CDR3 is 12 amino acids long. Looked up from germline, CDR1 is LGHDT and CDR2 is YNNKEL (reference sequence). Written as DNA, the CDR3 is TGTGCCAGCAGTCCACTACAAGAGACCCAGTACTTC. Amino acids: CASSPLQETQYF.

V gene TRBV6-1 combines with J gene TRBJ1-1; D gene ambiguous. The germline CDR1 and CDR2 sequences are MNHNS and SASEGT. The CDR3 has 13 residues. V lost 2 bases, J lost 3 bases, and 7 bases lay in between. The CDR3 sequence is CASSETQYTEAFF. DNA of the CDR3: TGTGCCAGCAGTGAAACACAGTACACTGAAGCTTTCTTT.

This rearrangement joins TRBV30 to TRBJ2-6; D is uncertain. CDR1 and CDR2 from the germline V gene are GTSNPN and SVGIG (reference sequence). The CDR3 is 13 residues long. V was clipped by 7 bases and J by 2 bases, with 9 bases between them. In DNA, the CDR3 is TGTGCCTCCGCGATGGCTGGGGCCAACGTCCTGACTTTC. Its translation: CASAMAGANVLTF.

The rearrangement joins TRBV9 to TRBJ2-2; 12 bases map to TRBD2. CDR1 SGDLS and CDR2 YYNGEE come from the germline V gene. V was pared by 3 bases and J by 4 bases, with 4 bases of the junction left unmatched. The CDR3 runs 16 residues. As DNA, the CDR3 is TGTGCCAGCAGCGAACGACTAGCGGGAGTCACCGGGGAGCTGTTTTTT. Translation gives CASSERLAGVTGELFF.

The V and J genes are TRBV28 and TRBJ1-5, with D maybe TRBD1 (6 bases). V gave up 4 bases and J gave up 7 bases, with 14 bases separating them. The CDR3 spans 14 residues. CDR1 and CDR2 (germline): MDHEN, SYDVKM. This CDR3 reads CASSSGQIWQPQHF. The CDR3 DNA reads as TGTGCCAGCAGTTCAGGACAGATTTGGCAGCCCCAGCATTTT. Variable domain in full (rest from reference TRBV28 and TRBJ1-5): DVKVTQSSRYLVKRTGEKVFLECVQDMDHENMFWYRQDPGLGLRLIYFSYDVKMKEKGDIPEGYSVSREKKERFSLILESASTNQTSMYLCASSSGQIWQPQHFGDGTRLSIL.

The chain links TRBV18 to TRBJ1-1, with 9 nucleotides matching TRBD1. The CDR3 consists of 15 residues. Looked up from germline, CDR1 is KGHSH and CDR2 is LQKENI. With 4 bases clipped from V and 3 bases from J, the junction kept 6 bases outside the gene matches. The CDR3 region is CASSQRGQGDTEAFF. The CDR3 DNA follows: TGTGCCAGCTCACAGAGGGGACAGGGCGACACTGAAGCTTTCTTT. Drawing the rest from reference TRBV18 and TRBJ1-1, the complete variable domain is NAGVMQNPRHLVRRRGQEARLRCSPMKGHSHVYWYRQLPEEGLKFMVYLQKENIIDESGMPKERFSAEFPKEGPSILRIQQVVRGDSAAYFCASSQRGQGDTEAFFGQGTRLTVV.

This CDR3 reads CASSQFGGYGYTF. Written as DNA, the CDR3 is TGCGCCAGCAGTCAGTTCGGGGGGTATGGCTACACCTTC. The chain recombines TRBV23-1 with TRBJ1-2; D is perhaps TRBD1 (5 bases). TRBV23-1 falls under the ORF class, with uncertain function. Trimming took off 3 bases at V and 5 bases at J, with 10 bases between the two ends. The CDR3 totals 13 residues.

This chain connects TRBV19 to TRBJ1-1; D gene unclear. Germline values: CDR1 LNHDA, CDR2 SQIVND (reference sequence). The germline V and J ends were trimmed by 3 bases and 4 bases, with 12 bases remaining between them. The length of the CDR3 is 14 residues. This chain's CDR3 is CASSINLYSTEAFF. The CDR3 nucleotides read TGTGCCAGTAGTATCAACCTATACTCCACTGAAGCTTTCTTT.

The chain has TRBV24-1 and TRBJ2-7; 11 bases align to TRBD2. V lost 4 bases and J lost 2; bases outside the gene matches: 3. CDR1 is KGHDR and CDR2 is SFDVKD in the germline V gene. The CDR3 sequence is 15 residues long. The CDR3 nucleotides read TGTGCCACCAGTGACGGGACTAGCGGCGCCTACGAGCAGTACTTC. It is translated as CATSDGTSGAYEQYF.

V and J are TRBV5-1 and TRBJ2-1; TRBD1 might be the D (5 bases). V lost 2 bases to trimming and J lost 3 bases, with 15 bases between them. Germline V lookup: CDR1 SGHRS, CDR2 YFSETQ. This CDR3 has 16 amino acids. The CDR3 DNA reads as TGCGCCAGCAGCTTAGACCCGCAGGGTGGCTACAATGAGCAGTTCTTC. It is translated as CASSLDPQGGYNEQFF.

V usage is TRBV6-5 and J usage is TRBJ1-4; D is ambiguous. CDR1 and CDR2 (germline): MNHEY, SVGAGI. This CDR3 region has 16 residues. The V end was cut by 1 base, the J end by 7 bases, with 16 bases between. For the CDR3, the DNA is TGTGCCAGCAGTTACTTCCCCAGGACGGTCGGTGAAAAACTGTTTTTT. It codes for CASSYFPRTVGEKLFF.

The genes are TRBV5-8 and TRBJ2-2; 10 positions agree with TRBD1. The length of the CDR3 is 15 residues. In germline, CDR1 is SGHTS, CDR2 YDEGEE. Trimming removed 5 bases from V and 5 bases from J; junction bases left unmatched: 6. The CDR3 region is CASSPGQGWTGELFF. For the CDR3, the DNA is TGTGCCAGCAGTCCGGGACAGGGGTGGACCGGGGAGCTGTTTTTT.

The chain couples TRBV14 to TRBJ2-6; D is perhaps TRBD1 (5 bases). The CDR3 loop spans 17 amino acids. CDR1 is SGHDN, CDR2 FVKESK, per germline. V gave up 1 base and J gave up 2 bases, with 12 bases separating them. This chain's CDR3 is CASSQVFQGPGANVLTF. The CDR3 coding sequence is TGTGCCAGCAGCCAAGTCTTTCAGGGCCCTGGGGCCAACGTCCTGACTTTC.

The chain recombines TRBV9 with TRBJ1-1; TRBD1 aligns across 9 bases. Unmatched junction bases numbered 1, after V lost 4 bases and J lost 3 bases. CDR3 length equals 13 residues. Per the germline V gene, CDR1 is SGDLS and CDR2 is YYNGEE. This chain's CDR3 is CASSRQGDTEAFF. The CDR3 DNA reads TGTGCCAGCAGCAGACAGGGGGACACTGAAGCTTTCTTT.

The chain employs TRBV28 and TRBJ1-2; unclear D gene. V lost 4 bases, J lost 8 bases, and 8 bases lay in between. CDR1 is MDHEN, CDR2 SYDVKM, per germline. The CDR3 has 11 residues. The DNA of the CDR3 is TGTGCCAGCAGTTATCTGCGAGGCTACACCTTC. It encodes CASSYLRGYTF.

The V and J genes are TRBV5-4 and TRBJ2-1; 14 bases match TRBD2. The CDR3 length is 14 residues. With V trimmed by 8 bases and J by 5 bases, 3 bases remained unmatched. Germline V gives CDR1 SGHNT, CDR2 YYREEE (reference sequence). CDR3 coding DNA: TGTGCCAGTCCGACTAGCGGGAGGGACAATGAGCAGTTCTTC. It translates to CASPTSGRDNEQFF.

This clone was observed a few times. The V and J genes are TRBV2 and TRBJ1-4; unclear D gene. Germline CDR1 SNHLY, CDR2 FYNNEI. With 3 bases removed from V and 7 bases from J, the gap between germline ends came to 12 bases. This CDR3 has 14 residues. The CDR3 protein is CASSDSYSSEKLFF. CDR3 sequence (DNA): TGTGCCAGCAGTGATAGCTACAGCTCTGAAAAACTGTTTTTT.

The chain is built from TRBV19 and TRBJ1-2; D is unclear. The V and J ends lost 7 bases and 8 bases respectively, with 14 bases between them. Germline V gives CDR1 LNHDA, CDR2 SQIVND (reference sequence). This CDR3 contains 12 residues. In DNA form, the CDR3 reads TGTGCCAGTACTATGTGGTCTGGCGGCTACACCTTC. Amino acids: CASTMWSGGYTF.